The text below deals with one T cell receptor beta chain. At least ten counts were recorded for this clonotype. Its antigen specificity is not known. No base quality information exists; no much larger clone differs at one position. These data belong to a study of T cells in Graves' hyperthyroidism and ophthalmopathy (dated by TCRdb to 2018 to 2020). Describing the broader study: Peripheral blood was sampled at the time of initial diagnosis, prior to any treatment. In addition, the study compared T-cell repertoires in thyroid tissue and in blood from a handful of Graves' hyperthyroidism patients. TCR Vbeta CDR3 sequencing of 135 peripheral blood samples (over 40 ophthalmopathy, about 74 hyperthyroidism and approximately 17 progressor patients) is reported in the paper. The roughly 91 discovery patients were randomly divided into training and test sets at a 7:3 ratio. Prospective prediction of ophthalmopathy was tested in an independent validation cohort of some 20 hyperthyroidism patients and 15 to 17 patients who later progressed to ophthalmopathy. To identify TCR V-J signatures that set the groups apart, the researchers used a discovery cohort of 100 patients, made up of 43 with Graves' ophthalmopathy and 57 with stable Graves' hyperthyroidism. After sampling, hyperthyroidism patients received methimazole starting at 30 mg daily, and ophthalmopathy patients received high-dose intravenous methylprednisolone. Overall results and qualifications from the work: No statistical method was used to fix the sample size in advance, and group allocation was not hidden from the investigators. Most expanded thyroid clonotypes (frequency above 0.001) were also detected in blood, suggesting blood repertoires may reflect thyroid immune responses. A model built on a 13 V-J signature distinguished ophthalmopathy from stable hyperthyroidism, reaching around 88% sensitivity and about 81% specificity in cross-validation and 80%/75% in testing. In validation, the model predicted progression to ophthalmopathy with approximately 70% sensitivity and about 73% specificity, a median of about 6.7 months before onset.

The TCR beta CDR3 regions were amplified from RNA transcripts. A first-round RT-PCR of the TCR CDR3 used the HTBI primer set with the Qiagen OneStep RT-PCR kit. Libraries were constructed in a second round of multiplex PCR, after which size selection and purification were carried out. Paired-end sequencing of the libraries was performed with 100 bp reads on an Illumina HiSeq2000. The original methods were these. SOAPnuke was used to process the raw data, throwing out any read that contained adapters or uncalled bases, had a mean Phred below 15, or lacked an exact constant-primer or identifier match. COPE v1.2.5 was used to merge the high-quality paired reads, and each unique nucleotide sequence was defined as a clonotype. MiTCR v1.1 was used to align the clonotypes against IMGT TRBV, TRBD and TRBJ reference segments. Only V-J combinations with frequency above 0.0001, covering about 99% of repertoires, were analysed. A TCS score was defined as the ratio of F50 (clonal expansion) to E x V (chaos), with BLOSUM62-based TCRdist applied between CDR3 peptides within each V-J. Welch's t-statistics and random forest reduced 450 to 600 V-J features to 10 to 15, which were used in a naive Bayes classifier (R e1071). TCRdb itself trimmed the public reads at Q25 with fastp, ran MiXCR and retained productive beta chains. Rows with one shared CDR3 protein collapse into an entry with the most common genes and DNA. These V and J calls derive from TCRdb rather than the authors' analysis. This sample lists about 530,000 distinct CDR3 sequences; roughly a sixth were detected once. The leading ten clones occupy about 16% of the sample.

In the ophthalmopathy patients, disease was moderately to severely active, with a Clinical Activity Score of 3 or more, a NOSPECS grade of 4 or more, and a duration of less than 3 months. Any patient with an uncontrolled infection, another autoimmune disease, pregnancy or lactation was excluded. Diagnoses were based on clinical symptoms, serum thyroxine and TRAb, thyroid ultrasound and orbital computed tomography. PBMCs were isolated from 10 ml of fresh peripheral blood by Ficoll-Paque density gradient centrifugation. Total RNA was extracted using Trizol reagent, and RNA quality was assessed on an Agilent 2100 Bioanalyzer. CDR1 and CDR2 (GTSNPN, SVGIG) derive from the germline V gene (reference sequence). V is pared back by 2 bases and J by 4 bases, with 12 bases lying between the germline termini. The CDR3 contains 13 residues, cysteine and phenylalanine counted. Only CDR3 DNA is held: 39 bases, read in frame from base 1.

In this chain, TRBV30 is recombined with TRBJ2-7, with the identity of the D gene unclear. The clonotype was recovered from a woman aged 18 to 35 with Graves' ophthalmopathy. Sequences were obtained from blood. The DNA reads TGTGCCTGGAGTCTGGGCAGCTTTTACGAGCAGTACTTC. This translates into CAWSLGSFYEQYF. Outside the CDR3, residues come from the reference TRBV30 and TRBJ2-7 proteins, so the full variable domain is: SQTIHQWPATLVQPVGSPLSLECTVEGTSNPNLYWYRQAAGRGLQLLFYSVGIGQISSEVPQNLSASRPQDRQFILSSKKLLLSDSGFYLCAWSLGSFYEQYFGPGTRLTVT.